This is a list of T cell receptor beta chains from one sample in a study of blood T cell repertoires in COVID-19. Libraries were prepared by immunoSEQ multiplex PCR; TCRdb keeps only in-frame clonotypes and omits some of them. The sample includes fewer than 250,000 clones, about 87% of them seen just once. The sequenced material came from PBMCs or T cells enriched from blood (not recorded which). These receptors all stem from a woman in her 30s with acute COVID-19. The CDR3 runs from the conserved cysteine through the conserved F or W. D genes are given only for firm matches. For some rows the clone size is stated as once, few or many, or as a class when expanded; others skip it.

cdr3_nt: TGTGCCAGTAGGGACAGGGCACAAGAGACCCAGTACTTC; cdr3_aa: CASRDRAQETQYF; j_call: TRBJ2-5; d_call: TRBD1; clone_size: NA; v_call: TRBV19
cdr3_nt: TGTGCCAGCAGCCCGATGACAAGCCTCTCTGGAAACACCATATATTTT; cdr3_aa: CASSPMTSLSGNTIYF; j_call: TRBJ1-3; d_call: NA; clone_size: NA; v_call: TRBV5-6
cdr3_nt: TGTGCCAGCAGCCCCGGGACAGGGGGCGATCAGCCCCAGCATTTT; cdr3_aa: CASSPGTGGDQPQHF; j_call: TRBJ1-5; d_call: TRBD1; clone_size: NA; v_call: TRBV6-5
cdr3_nt: TGCGCCAGCAGCCAATCACCAGGGACTATCTCTAGCACAGATACGCAGTATTTT; cdr3_aa: CASSQSPGTISSTDTQYF; j_call: TRBJ2-3; d_call: TRBD2; clone_size: NA; v_call: TRBV4-3
cdr3_nt: TGTGCCAGCAGTTTCACTTTCCGACAGGGGCCACCGAACACCGGGGAGCTGTTTTTT; cdr3_aa: CASSFTFRQGPPNTGELFF; j_call: TRBJ2-2; d_call: TRBD1; clone_size: NA; v_call: TRBV27
cdr3_nt: TGTGCCGGGGGACAGGGTTCCTACGAGCAGTACTTC; cdr3_aa: CAGGQGSYEQYF; j_call: TRBJ2-7; d_call: TRBD1; clone_size: NA; v_call: TRBV30
cdr3_nt: TGCGCCAGCAGTGACATGGGACAGAGAAACACTGAAGCTTTCTTT; cdr3_aa: CASSDMGQRNTEAFF; j_call: TRBJ1-1; d_call: TRBD1; clone_size: NA; v_call: TRBV10-1
cdr3_nt: TGCAGCGTCTGGGAGAAGGGTAGCAATCAGCCCCAGCATTTT; cdr3_aa: CSVWEKGSNQPQHF; j_call: TRBJ1-5; d_call: NA; clone_size: once; v_call: TRBV29-1
cdr3_nt: TGTGCCAGCTCACCCGCGGGGAGGATAAACACTGAAGCTTTCTTT; cdr3_aa: CASSPAGRINTEAFF; j_call: TRBJ1-1; d_call: NA; clone_size: NA; v_call: TRBV18
cdr3_nt: TGCGCCAGCAGCCGCCCCGGACAGAAGTTGAGCTCCTATAATTCACCCCTCCACTTT; cdr3_aa: CASSRPGQKLSSYNSPLHF; j_call: TRBJ1-6; d_call: NA; clone_size: NA; v_call: TRBV4-1
cdr3_nt: TGTGCCACCAGCAGAGAGCGGGGGGCCAATGAAGCTTTCTTT; cdr3_aa: CATSRERGANEAFF; j_call: TRBJ1-1; d_call: NA; clone_size: NA; v_call: TRBV15
cdr3_nt: TGCAGCGTTGATATCCAGGATAGCACAGATACGCAGTATTTT; cdr3_aa: CSVDIQDSTDTQYF; j_call: TRBJ2-3; d_call: NA; clone_size: NA; v_call: TRBV29-1
cdr3_nt: TGTGCCAGCAGCTCGGACAGGGATAGGGGCAATCAGCCCCAGCATTTT; cdr3_aa: CASSSDRDRGNQPQHF; j_call: TRBJ1-5; d_call: TRBD1; clone_size: NA; v_call: TRBV7-2
cdr3_nt: TGTGCCAGCAGCGCAACCACTAGCGGGGGCCACAATGAGCAGTTCTTC; cdr3_aa: CASSATTSGGHNEQFF; j_call: TRBJ2-1; d_call: TRBD2; clone_size: NA; v_call: TRBV2
cdr3_nt: TGTGCCAGCAGTTTGACAGGGGGCACTGAAGCTTTCTTT; cdr3_aa: CASSLTGGTEAFF; j_call: TRBJ1-1; d_call: TRBD1; clone_size: NA; v_call: TRBV6-2/TRBV6-3
cdr3_nt: TGCGCCAGCCGGGACAGGGTGGATAGGGGCTATGGCTACACCTTC; cdr3_aa: CASRDRVDRGYGYTF; j_call: TRBJ1-2; d_call: TRBD1; clone_size: NA; v_call: TRBV5-1
cdr3_nt: TGTGCCAGCAGCGTAGGAGCACGACTACCCCAAGAGACCCAGTACTTC; cdr3_aa: CASSVGARLPQETQYF; j_call: TRBJ2-5; d_call: NA; clone_size: NA; v_call: TRBV9
cdr3_nt: TGTGCCAGCAGTTACTCGACGGCGGTCGGCTATGGCTACACCTTC; cdr3_aa: CASSYSTAVGYGYTF; j_call: TRBJ1-2; d_call: NA; clone_size: once; v_call: TRBV6-5
cdr3_nt: TGCGCCAGCAGCTTGGGACAGGGGGTTTATGGCTACACCTTC; cdr3_aa: CASSLGQGVYGYTF; j_call: TRBJ1-2; d_call: TRBD1; clone_size: NA; v_call: TRBV5-1
cdr3_nt: TGCAGCGCTAGGACAAGGCCGAACTATGGCTACACCTTC; cdr3_aa: CSARTRPNYGYTF; j_call: TRBJ1-2; d_call: NA; clone_size: NA; v_call: TRBV29-1
cdr3_nt: TGTGCCAGCAGCGGAGCAAGCTACAATGAGCAGTTCTTC; cdr3_aa: CASSGASYNEQFF; j_call: TRBJ2-1; d_call: NA; clone_size: NA; v_call: TRBV7-2
cdr3_nt: TGTGCCAGCAGCTTAGGGGCAGGGCGAGGAGATACGCAGTATTTT; cdr3_aa: CASSLGAGRGDTQYF; j_call: TRBJ2-3; d_call: NA; clone_size: NA; v_call: TRBV11-3
cdr3_nt: TGTGCCACCAGCAAGGACAGGGGGCAGGGTGGGGCCAACGTCCTGACTTTC; cdr3_aa: CATSKDRGQGGANVLTF; j_call: TRBJ2-6; d_call: TRBD1; clone_size: once; v_call: TRBV15
cdr3_nt: TGTGCCAGCAGTTACCTCGACAGGCAGAACACTGAAGCTTTCTTT; cdr3_aa: CASSYLDRQNTEAFF; j_call: TRBJ1-1; d_call: NA; clone_size: NA; v_call: TRBV6-5
cdr3_nt: TGTGCCAGCAGCTTAGACAGGGGAGGCGAGCAGTACTTC; cdr3_aa: CASSLDRGGEQYF; j_call: TRBJ2-7; d_call: NA; clone_size: NA; v_call: TRBV7-9
cdr3_nt: TGTGCCAGCAGCACCATACAGGGGGCGGAGAGGGGAGAGCAGTACTTC; cdr3_aa: CASSTIQGAERGEQYF; j_call: TRBJ2-7; d_call: TRBD1; clone_size: NA; v_call: TRBV7-8
cdr3_nt: TGTGCTAGTGGTTCCACTAGCGGCGGCACAGATACGCAGTATTTT; cdr3_aa: CASGSTSGGTDTQYF; j_call: TRBJ2-3; d_call: TRBD2; clone_size: NA; v_call: TRBV12-5
cdr3_nt: TGTGCCAGCAGCAAACTCCGGGACAGGGGGGTTGGGGCTTTCTTT; cdr3_aa: CASSKLRDRGVGAFF; j_call: TRBJ1-1; d_call: TRBD1; clone_size: NA; v_call: TRBV3-1/TRBV3-2
cdr3_nt: TGTGCCTGGAGTGTATGGACAGATGAAAAACTGTTTTTT; cdr3_aa: CAWSVWTDEKLFF; j_call: TRBJ1-4; d_call: NA; clone_size: NA; v_call: TRBV30
cdr3_nt: TGTGCCAGCAGCCTCGTGAGTGAAGCTTTCTTT; cdr3_aa: CASSLVSEAFF; j_call: TRBJ1-1; d_call: NA; clone_size: NA; v_call: TRBV7-9
cdr3_nt: TGTGCCAGCAGCCCTCGGGGTTCGTTGGATGGCTACACCTTC; cdr3_aa: CASSPRGSLDGYTF; j_call: TRBJ1-2; d_call: NA; clone_size: NA; v_call: TRBV5-4
cdr3_nt: TGTGCCTCCCGAACAGGAAGTTCTGGCTACACCTTC; cdr3_aa: CASRTGSSGYTF; j_call: TRBJ1-2; d_call: NA; clone_size: NA; v_call: TRBV6-5
cdr3_nt: TGTGCCAGCAGCTTAGGAGCAGGAAATAATGAAAAACTGTTTTTT; cdr3_aa: CASSLGAGNNEKLFF; j_call: TRBJ1-4; d_call: NA; clone_size: once; v_call: TRBV11-2
cdr3_nt: TGTGCCAGCAGTGGGAAGTGGGGAGTCTCCTATAATTCACCCCTCCACTTT; cdr3_aa: CASSGKWGVSYNSPLHF; j_call: TRBJ1-6; d_call: NA; clone_size: NA; v_call: TRBV2
cdr3_nt: TGTGCCAGCAGCTACAGGGGACCCCTAGGTTCACCCCTCCACTTT; cdr3_aa: CASSYRGPLGSPLHF; j_call: TRBJ1-6; d_call: TRBD1; clone_size: NA; v_call: TRBV5-6
cdr3_nt: TGTGTCAGCAGCCCTCGCAGGGGGTATACGGATGAGCAGTTCTTC; cdr3_aa: CVSSPRRGYTDEQFF; j_call: TRBJ2-1; d_call: TRBD1; clone_size: NA; v_call: TRBV11-3
cdr3_nt: TGTGCCAGCAGTTTATCAGGGAACACCGGGGAGCTGTTTTTT; cdr3_aa: CASSLSGNTGELFF; j_call: TRBJ2-2; d_call: NA; clone_size: NA; v_call: TRBV28
cdr3_nt: TGTGCCACAACCTTAAAGGGAGATTATGGCTACACCTTC; cdr3_aa: CATTLKGDYGYTF; j_call: TRBJ1-2; d_call: NA; clone_size: NA; v_call: TRBV10-3
cdr3_nt: TGTGCCAGCAGCTCGACAGGGGATGGCTACACCTTC; cdr3_aa: CASSSTGDGYTF; j_call: TRBJ1-2; d_call: TRBD1; clone_size: NA; v_call: TRBV5-4
cdr3_nt: TGTGCCAGCAGCCCCCCGGGACAGGGTGCCGAGCAGTACTTC; cdr3_aa: CASSPPGQGAEQYF; j_call: TRBJ2-7; d_call: TRBD1; clone_size: few; v_call: TRBV7-9
cdr3_nt: TGTGCTAGTGGTTTGGTATTCCAAAGACGGAGAAAAGGCTACACCTTC; cdr3_aa: CASGLVFQRRRKGYTF; j_call: TRBJ1-2; d_call: NA; clone_size: NA; v_call: TRBV12-5
cdr3_nt: TGTGCCACCAGCAGAGGTGGGGCGGAAAATCAGCCCCAGCATTTT; cdr3_aa: CATSRGGAENQPQHF; j_call: TRBJ1-5; d_call: NA; clone_size: NA; v_call: TRBV15
cdr3_nt: TGTGCCAGCAGCGCCCAGGGGGCAGGCAATCAGCCCCAGCATTTT; cdr3_aa: CASSAQGAGNQPQHF; j_call: TRBJ1-5; d_call: TRBD1; clone_size: NA; v_call: TRBV9
cdr3_nt: TGTGCCAGCAGCTCGCCCTTTGACAGGGGGAACACTGAAGCTTTCTTT; cdr3_aa: CASSSPFDRGNTEAFF; j_call: TRBJ1-1; d_call: TRBD1; clone_size: NA; v_call: TRBV11-2
cdr3_nt: TGTGCCAGCAGCCATCCATACAGGGCCCTCTACAATGAGCAGTTCTTC; cdr3_aa: CASSHPYRALYNEQFF; j_call: TRBJ2-1; d_call: NA; clone_size: NA; v_call: TRBV3-1/TRBV3-2
cdr3_nt: TGTGCCAGCGGGGCCCGGGACTTTCCGAACTATGGCTACACCTTC; cdr3_aa: CASGARDFPNYGYTF; j_call: TRBJ1-2; d_call: NA; clone_size: once; v_call: TRBV5-4
cdr3_nt: TGCGCCAGCAGCCAAGACTCAGGGATCGGAAACACCATATATTTT; cdr3_aa: CASSQDSGIGNTIYF; j_call: TRBJ1-3; d_call: NA; clone_size: NA; v_call: TRBV4-3
cdr3_nt: TGTGCCAGCAGGTCCGGGACAGGGATTTCAGATACGCAGTATTTT; cdr3_aa: CASRSGTGISDTQYF; j_call: TRBJ2-3; d_call: TRBD1; clone_size: NA; v_call: TRBV6-5
cdr3_nt: TGTGCCAGCAGTTACTCTGGCGGGCTGAACACTGAAGCTTTCTTT; cdr3_aa: CASSYSGGLNTEAFF; j_call: TRBJ1-1; d_call: NA; clone_size: NA; v_call: TRBV6-5
cdr3_nt: TGTGCCAGCAGTCGGCAGGACCGCACTAGCTCCTATAATTCACCCCTCCACTTT; cdr3_aa: CASSRQDRTSSYNSPLHF; j_call: TRBJ1-6; d_call: NA; clone_size: once; v_call: TRBV6-2/TRBV6-3